These 17 T cell receptor beta chains were sequenced from one sample in a study of human T cells and chemical hapten exposure. Described time point: patch test 3, about 24 weeks after DPC sensitization. Documented treatment: therapeutic diphenylcyclopropenone sensitization with weekly scalp DPC. TCRdb independently ran MiXCR on the RACE reads; one entry per CDR3 protein. The sample lists some 32,000 distinct CDR3 sequences; 4.5% to 7.5% were seen once. This specimen was whole blood, taken in connection with sensitization to the hapten diphenylcyclopropenone (DPC). The receptors shown here come from a man aged 25-40 years with alopecia areata. Some clones in this sample may be carry-over from other donors' samples.

This clonotype was recorded at least ten times. The chain employs TRBV7-2 and TRBJ2-5; D unresolved. This CDR3 region has 11 residues. Germline V gene data show CDR1 as SGHTA and CDR2 as FQGNSA. The V gene lost 5 bases and the J gene lost 3 bases, with 4 bases spanning the gap. The CDR3 protein is CASSPKETQYF. DNA of the CDR3: TGTGCCAGCAGCCCTAAAGAGACCCAGTACTTC.

This clonotype was seen many times. J is TRBJ1-1 and V is TRBV2; D is uncertain. The CDR3 totals 11 residues. CDR1 is SNHLY and CDR2 is FYNNEI in the germline V gene. V gave up 7 bases and J gave up 0 bases, with 3 bases separating them. The DNA of the CDR3 is TGTGCCAGCACCCTGAACACTGAAGCTTTCTTT. Its translation: CASTLNTEAFF.

This clonotype was counted at least ten times. The chain is built from TRBV9 and TRBJ2-5; D possibly matches TRBD1 or TRBD2 (5 bases each). The CDR3 is made up of 15 amino acids. Germline values: CDR1 SGDLS, CDR2 YYNGEE. Trimming pared 3 bases from V and 5 bases from J, leaving 17 bases between. The CDR3 nucleotides read TGTGCCAGCAGCGAGCACCGGGGCTTGGGGGAGACCCAGTACTTC. Translating gives CASSEHRGLGETQYF.

In this sample, this clonotype turned up many times. The genes are TRBV20-1 and TRBJ1-3, with 11 bases fitting TRBD1. The CDR3 extends over 14 amino acids. Germline values: CDR1 DFQATT, CDR2 SNEGSKA (reference sequence). J was trimmed by 3 bases and V by 6 bases; bases with no gene match: 4. CDR3 sequence reads: CSAEDRGLGNTIYF. The DNA of the CDR3 is TGCAGTGCAGAGGACAGGGGGCTTGGAAACACCATATATTTT.

In its sample, this clonotype was seen many times. The chain is built from TRBV29-1 and TRBJ2-6, with TRBD1 as a possible D gene (5 bases). The CDR3 has 17 residues. Germline V gene data show CDR1 as SQVTM and CDR2 as ANQGSEA. The V gene lost 7 bases and the J gene lost 3 bases, with 22 bases spanning the gap. The CDR3 DNA follows: TGCAGCGCCATTGGGCAGGGCTTCTATGGTGGGGCCAACGTCCTGACTTTC. As protein: CSAIGQGFYGGANVLTF. Full variable domain (rest looked up from reference TRBV29-1 and TRBJ2-6): SAVISQKPSRDICQRGTSLTIQCQVDSQVTMMFWYRQQPGQSLTLIATANQGSEATYESGFVIDKFPISRPNLTFSTLTVSNMSPEDSSIYLCSAIGQGFYGGANVLTFGAGSRLTVL.

In its sample, this clonotype was seen many times. The rearrangement uses TRBV27 and TRBJ1-5; 8 bases fit TRBD1. Trimming took 4 bases from V and 3 from J; bases not matched to a gene: 8. The germline CDR1 and CDR2 sequences are MNHEY and SMNVEV (reference sequence). The CDR3 consists of 16 residues. CDR3 bases: TGTGCCAGCAGTTATGGACAGGGCAATCACAATCAGCCCCAGCATTTT. Encoded protein: CASSYGQGNHNQPQHF.

This clonotype was recorded at least ten times. V usage is TRBV7-3 and J usage is TRBJ2-7, with D perhaps TRBD2 (5 bases). The germline V and J ends were trimmed by 4 bases and 8 bases, with 21 bases remaining between them. Germline loops: CDR1 SGHTA, CDR2 FQGTGA. The CDR3 consists of 15 residues. CDR3 sequence reads: CASSSVGISGNQQYF. CDR3 nucleotide sequence: TGTGCCAGCAGCTCCGTGGGTATATCGGGGAATCAGCAGTACTTC.

The table lists this clonotype with many counts. This chain joins TRBV13 and TRBJ2-5; D ambiguous. The CDR3 totals 12 residues. CDR1 is PRHDT, CDR2 FYEKMQ, per germline (reference sequence). V shed 0 bases and J shed 6 bases, with 5 bases lying between them. The chain's CDR3 is CASSLGHKTQYF. CDR3 sequence (DNA): TGTGCCAGCAGCTTAGGCCACAAGACCCAGTACTTC.

This clonotype was observed many times. The rearrangement links TRBV2 to TRBJ2-7; tentatively, D is TRBD1 or TRBD2 (5 bases each). The CDR3 covers 15 residues. CDR1 is SNHLY and CDR2 is FYNNEI in the germline V gene. V lost 5 bases and J 2 bases, leaving 16 bases between the germline ends. The CDR3 DNA is TGTGCCAGCAGTCGCGAGGGGCAGGGCCCCTACGAGCAGTACTTC. The encoded protein is CASSREGQGPYEQYF.

This clonotype was observed many times. This chain connects TRBV19 to TRBJ2-3; the D gene is possibly TRBD1 (5 bases). The CDR3 is made up of 16 amino acids. Germline CDR1 and CDR2: LNHDA and SQIVND (reference sequence). Trimming took off 0 bases at V and 2 bases at J, with 12 bases between the two ends. CDR3 nucleotides: TGTGCCAGTAGTATAGAGGTAGGGGCACACACAGATACGCAGTATTTT. Translating gives CASSIEVGAHTDTQYF.

This clonotype was detected ten times or more. CDR3 nucleotides: TGCGCCAGCAGCCCTAAAGGACAGGGCACAGATACGCAGTATTTT. Protein: CASSPKGQGTDTQYF. This chain uses TRBV5-1 with TRBJ2-3; 7 bases are shared with TRBD1. The CDR3 length is 15 residues. The V gene's germline CDR1 is SGHRS and CDR2 YFSETQ. The junction had 6 bases not matched to a gene; V was cut back by 4 bases and J by 1 base.

This clonotype has at least ten counts. The rearrangement uses TRBV20-1 and TRBJ1-5; a weak D match, TRBD1 (5 bases). CDR3 length equals 14 residues. Trimming removed 3 bases at V and 4 bases at J, with 13 bases between. CDR1 is DFQATT, CDR2 SNEGSKA, per germline (reference sequence). The CDR3 protein is CSARDQRGNQPQHF. DNA for the CDR3: TGCAGTGCTAGGGATCAGCGGGGGAATCAGCCCCAGCATTTT.

The sample holds many counts of this clonotype. This chain uses TRBV9 with TRBJ1-1, with a tentative D call TRBD1 (6 bases). This CDR3 has 12 residues. V lost 3 bases and J 9 bases, leaving 12 bases between the germline ends. Germline V gene lookup returns CDR1 SGDLS and CDR2 YYNGEE. Written as DNA, the CDR3 is TGTGCCAGCAGCGCTACCGGGGGCAAAGCTTTCTTT. This codes for CASSATGGKAFF.

This clonotype has at least ten counts. The V call is TRBV7-2, the J call TRBJ1-1, with 10 nucleotides matching TRBD1. V lost 5 bases and J lost 6; bases outside the gene matches: 3. The germline gives CDR1 SGHTA, CDR2 FQGNSA. The CDR3 has 13 residues. DNA for the CDR3: TGTGCCAGCAGCCCCGGACAGGGGGCTGAAGCTTTCTTT. Residues: CASSPGQGAEAFF.

This clonotype has a count of ten or more. The genes are TRBV12-3 or TRBV12-4 and TRBJ2-6; the D gene is possibly TRBD2 (5 bases). The CDR3 has 14 amino acids. The V gene lost 6 bases and the J gene lost 11 bases, with 17 bases spanning the gap. The CDR3 sequence is CASSRWTGFDVLTF. For the CDR3, the DNA is TGTGCCAGCAGCCGATGGACGGGGTTCGACGTCCTGACTTTC.

This clonotype appeared many times. The chain recombines TRBV7-8 with TRBJ2-5; no reliable D call. Per the germline V gene, CDR1 is SGHVS and CDR2 is FQNEAQ. V lost 3 bases, J lost 5 bases, and 1 base lay in between. This CDR3 contains 10 residues. CDR3 nucleotide sequence: TGTGCCAGCAGCTTCGAGACCCAGTACTTC. The encoded protein is CASSFETQYF.

This clonotype was seen ten or more times. J is TRBJ2-3 and V is TRBV19; TRBD2 aligns across 7 bases. Germline lookup yields CDR1 LNHDA and CDR2 SQIVND (reference sequence). V gave up 6 bases and J gave up 3 bases; unmatched junction bases: 3. The CDR3 spans 13 residues. The CDR3 is CASSGRRTDTQYF. CDR3 in DNA: TGTGCCAGTAGCGGGAGGAGGACAGATACGCAGTATTTT. Complete variable domain (other parts from reference TRBV19 and TRBJ2-3): DGGITQSPKYLFRKEGQNVTLSCEQNLNHDAMYWYRQDPGQGLRLIYYSQIVNDFQKGDIAEGYSVSREKKESFPLTVTSAQKNPTAFYLCASSGRRTDTQYFGPGTRLTVL.